This T cell receptor beta chain is drawn from a study of T cells in Graves' hyperthyroidism and ophthalmopathy. RNA transcripts served as the template for amplifying TCR beta CDR3 regions. During a first-round RT-PCR of the TCR CDR3, the HTBI primer set was used. TCRdb reprocessed the multiplex PCR reads via MiXCR and lists one record per CDR3 protein. Of some 350,000 distinct CDR3 sequences listed, around 25% are singletons. Looked up from germline, CDR1 is KGHDR and CDR2 is SFDVKD. With V trimmed by 0 bases and J by 7 bases, 8 bases remained unmatched. The CDR3 spans 17 residues. There are a few counts of this clonotype. Orbital computed tomography and thyroid ultrasound, together with serum TRAb and thyroxine and clinical symptoms, were used for diagnoses.

The sequencing sample was made of blood. This sequence was found in a man aged 50-60 years with Graves' hyperthyroidism. The V and J genes are TRBV24-1 and TRBJ2-2; 9 positions agree with TRBD1. The CDR3 reads CATSDLRGTGLIGELFF. DNA for the CDR3: TGTGCCACCAGTGATTTGCGCGGGACAGGGTTAATCGGGGAGCTGTTTTTT.